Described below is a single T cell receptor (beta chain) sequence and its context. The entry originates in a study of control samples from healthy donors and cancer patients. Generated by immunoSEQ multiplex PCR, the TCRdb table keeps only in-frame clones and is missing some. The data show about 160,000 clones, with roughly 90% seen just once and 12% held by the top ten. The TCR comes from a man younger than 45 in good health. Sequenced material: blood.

This chain's CDR3 is CASSDSTPSNYGYTF. CDR3 coding DNA: TGTGCCAGCAGTGATTCAACACCGTCTAACTATGGCTACACCTTC. This rearrangement joins TRBV25-1 to TRBJ1-2, with D unclear. Germline V gene lookup returns CDR1 MGHDK and CDR2 SYGVNS. The length of the CDR3 is 15 residues. V was pared by 3 bases and J by 0 bases, with 11 bases between.